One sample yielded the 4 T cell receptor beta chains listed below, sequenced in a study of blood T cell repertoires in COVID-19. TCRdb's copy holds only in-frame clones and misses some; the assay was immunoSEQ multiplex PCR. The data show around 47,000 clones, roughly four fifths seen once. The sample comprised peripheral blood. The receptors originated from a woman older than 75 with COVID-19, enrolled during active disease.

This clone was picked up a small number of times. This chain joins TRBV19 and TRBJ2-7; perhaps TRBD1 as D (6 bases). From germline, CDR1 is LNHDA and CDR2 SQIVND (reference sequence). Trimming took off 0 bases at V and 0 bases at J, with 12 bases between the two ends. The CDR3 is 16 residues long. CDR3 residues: CASSIDPRGSSYEQYF. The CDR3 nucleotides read TGTGCCAGTAGTATAGATCCGAGGGGGAGCTCCTACGAGCAGTACTTC.

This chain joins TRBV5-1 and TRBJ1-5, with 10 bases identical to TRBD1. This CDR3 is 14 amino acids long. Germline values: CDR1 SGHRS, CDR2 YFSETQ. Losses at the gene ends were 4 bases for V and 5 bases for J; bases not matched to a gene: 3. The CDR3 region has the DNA TGCGCCAGCAGCGAAGGACAGGGGGATCAGCCCCAGCATTTT. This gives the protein CASSEGQGDQPQHF. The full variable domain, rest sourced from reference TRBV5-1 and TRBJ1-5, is KAGVTQTPRYLIKTRGQQVTLSCSPISGHRSVSWYQQTPGQGLQFLFEYFSETQRNKGNFPGRFSGRQFSNSRSEMNVSTLELGDSALYLCASSEGQGDQPQHFGDGTRLSIL.

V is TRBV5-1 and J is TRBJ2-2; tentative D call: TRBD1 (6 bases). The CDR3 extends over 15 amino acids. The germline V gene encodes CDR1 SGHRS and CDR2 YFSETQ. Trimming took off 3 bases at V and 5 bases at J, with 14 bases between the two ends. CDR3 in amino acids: CASSSQSTGTGELFF. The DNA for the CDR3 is TGCGCCAGCAGCTCCCAAAGTACAGGGACCGGGGAGCTGTTTTTT. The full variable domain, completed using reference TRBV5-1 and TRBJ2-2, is KAGVTQTPRYLIKTRGQQVTLSCSPISGHRSVSWYQQTPGQGLQFLFEYFSETQRNKGNFPGRFSGRQFSNSRSEMNVSTLELGDSALYLCASSSQSTGTGELFFGEGSRLTVL.

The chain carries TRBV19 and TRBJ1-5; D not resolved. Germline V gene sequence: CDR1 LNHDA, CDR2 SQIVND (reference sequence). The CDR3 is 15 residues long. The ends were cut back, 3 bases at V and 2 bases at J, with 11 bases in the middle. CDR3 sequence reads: CASSIGGYGNQPQHF. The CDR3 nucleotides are TGTGCCAGTAGTATTGGAGGGTATGGCAATCAGCCCCAGCATTTT.